This T cell receptor beta chain was profiled in a study of CD4 T cells in relation to SARS-CoV-2 and coronaviruses. Study details: ViraFEST: roughly ten-day antigen culture of PBMCs, then TCR beta CDR3 sequencing. Controls used an HIV-1 Nef peptide pool or no peptide.

A word on this clone: Its target is not known.

Notes on the study in general: Crossreactivity was assessed only for spike protein, not other viral proteins.

Unexposed donor CD4+ T cells date from 2011-2018, before the COVID-19 pandemic. After ten to eleven days of culture, CD4+ T cells were isolated. Unexposed-donor CD4+ T cells were probed with SARS-CoV-2 S/N and four cold-coronavirus spikes, cells permitting. TCRdb's table, derived via immunoSEQ multiplex PCR, lists solely in-frame clones and lacks some. The sample lists about 20,000 clones, roughly four fifths seen once, with about 20% in the top ten. Germline loops: CDR1 ENHRY, CDR2 SYGVKD. With V trimmed by 4 bases and J by 3 bases, 5 bases remained unmatched. This CDR3 has 15 amino acids. The receptor comes from a human donor in good health. The sample taken for sequencing was CD4+ T cells from PBMCs, cultured in vitro. The rearrangement uses TRBV10-3 and TRBJ2-1, with TRBD2 matching over 8 bases. This CDR3 reads CAISVSGSNYNEQFF. The DNA of the CDR3 is TGTGCCATCAGTGTCAGCGGGAGTAACTACAATGAGCAGTTCTTC.